These 26 T cell receptor beta chains share one sample of origin, sequenced in a study of blood T cell repertoires in COVID-19. Profiling relied on immunoSEQ multiplex PCR, and the TCRdb table lists in-frame clones only, not all of them. This sample yields approximately 90,000 clones, of which around 85% are seen a single time; almost 3.5% belongs to the top ten. Sequenced material: peripheral blood. The receptor source for this set is a man aged 50-60 years with acute or convalescent COVID-19.

This chain uses TRBV27 with TRBJ2-7, with TRBD1 matching 10 bases. Germline assignment: CDR1 MNHEY and CDR2 SMNVEV (reference sequence). V was pared by 3 bases and J by 7 bases, with 9 bases of the junction left unmatched. CDR3 length: 15 amino acids. The CDR3 here is CASSLIRDRGVEQYF. CDR3 nucleotide sequence: TGTGCCAGCAGTTTGATCCGGGACAGGGGAGTAGAGCAGTACTTC.

The gene calls are TRBV27 and TRBJ2-1; 8 nucleotides agree with TRBD1. The CDR3 length is 13 residues. After removal of 6 bases from V and 7 bases from J, the junction contained 5 bases not matched to a gene. Germline V lookup: CDR1 MNHEY, CDR2 SMNVEV (reference sequence). The CDR3 sequence: CASRGQGRNEQFF. CDR3 DNA: TGTGCCAGCAGAGGACAGGGTCGGAATGAGCAGTTCTTC.

This chain joins TRBV5-1 and TRBJ2-3; 7 bases map to TRBD1. Germline lookup yields CDR1 SGHRS and CDR2 YFSETQ. The CDR3 length is 17 residues. Unmatched junction bases numbered 10, after V lost 0 bases and J lost 3 bases. CDR3 in amino acids: CASSLALRGQVTDTQYF. The CDR3 nucleotides are TGCGCCAGCAGCTTGGCTTTACGAGGACAGGTAACAGATACGCAGTATTTT.

This chain links TRBV11-2 with TRBJ2-6, with TRBD1 identical over 11 bases. CDR1 SGHAT and CDR2 FQNNGV come from the germline V gene. CDR3 length equals 18 residues. J was trimmed by 3 bases and V by 5 bases; bases with no gene match: 9. CDR3: CASSPRTGGGGGANVLTF. The CDR3 nucleotides read TGTGCCAGCAGCCCCAGGACAGGGGGCGGAGGTGGGGCCAACGTCCTGACTTTC.

The rearrangement links TRBV7-2 to TRBJ2-7; TRBD2 aligns across 10 bases. The CDR3 totals 15 residues. V lost 4 bases, J lost 2 bases, and 5 bases stayed unmatched. In germline, CDR1 is SGHTA, CDR2 FQGNSA. The CDR3 coding sequence is TGTGCCAGCAGCTCGTCTAGCGGGGGTACCTACGAGCAGTACTTC. It encodes CASSSSSGGTYEQYF.

Note on this clone: A read error may account for a junction end that differs from germline. The CDR3 loop is CASSLVAYQGTQYF. The CDR3, as DNA: TGTGCCAGCAGTTTGGTAGCGTACCAAGGGACCCAGTACTTC. The chain combines TRBV27 with TRBJ2-5, with a possible D match to TRBD2 (5 bases). Germline values: CDR1 MNHEY, CDR2 SMNVEV (reference sequence). The CDR3 consists of 14 residues.

CDR3 amino acids: CASSPGSAQYF. In DNA form, the CDR3 reads TGTGCCAGCAGCCCCGGGTCGGCCCAGTACTTC. The rearrangement joins TRBV12-3 or TRBV12-4 to TRBJ2-5; D not certain. This CDR3 region has 11 residues. Trimming took 6 bases from V and 9 from J, leaving 11 bases between them.

The rearrangement joins TRBV28 to TRBJ2-5; 11 positions agree with TRBD1. From germline, CDR1 is MDHEN and CDR2 SYDVKM. The CDR3 is 15 amino acids. V lost 2 bases to trimming and J lost 2 bases; unmatched junction nucleotides: 1. CDR3 DNA sequence: TGTGCCAGCAGTTTAGGGACAGGGGGACAAGAGACCCAGTACTTC. Translated, it gives CASSLGTGGQETQYF.

The chain is built from TRBV28 and TRBJ2-2; 8 bases fit TRBD2. V lost 6 bases to trimming and J lost 5 bases; unmatched junction nucleotides: 8. The germline V gene has CDR1 MDHEN and CDR2 SYDVKM. The CDR3 is made up of 15 amino acids. For the CDR3, the DNA is TGTGCCAGCAGAAAGGGTCGGGAGGGAACCGGGGAGCTGTTTTTT. Protein sequence: CASRKGREGTGELFF.

The rearrangement joins TRBV5-4 to TRBJ2-2; TRBD2 aligns across 14 bases. CDR1 is SGHNT, CDR2 YYREEE, per germline (reference sequence). This CDR3 is built from 17 residues. Trimming cost V 4 bases and J 2 bases; bases outside gene matches: 4. CDR3 region: CASSPGLAGGNTGELFF. The CDR3 DNA is TGTGCCAGCAGCCCCGGACTAGCGGGGGGCAACACCGGGGAGCTGTTTTTT.

J is TRBJ1-2 and V is TRBV11-2; 8 bases are a match to TRBD1. The CDR3 contains 19 residues. Germline CDR1 and CDR2: SGHAT and FQNNGV. J gave up 1 base and V 0 bases, and 13 bases lay outside the gene matches. The CDR3 loop is CASSLDRGDRRKGNYGYTF. The CDR3 DNA is TGTGCCAGCAGCTTAGATCGCGGGGACAGGAGAAAGGGTAACTATGGCTACACCTTC.

This clone was recorded only once. The gene calls are TRBV11-2 and TRBJ2-1; 7 bases are a match to TRBD2. CDR1 and CDR2 from the germline V gene are SGHAT and FQNNGV. The CDR3 is 15 residues long. The trim removed 8 bases at V and 0 bases at J, leaving 7 bases unmatched. This CDR3 is CASGLAVSSYNEQFF. In nucleotides, the CDR3 is TGTGCCAGCGGTCTAGCGGTCAGCTCCTACAATGAGCAGTTCTTC.

The V gene is TRBV5-1, the J gene TRBJ2-1, with 8 bases identical to TRBD1. Germline loops: CDR1 SGHRS, CDR2 YFSETQ. This CDR3 region has 15 residues. V trimming: 4 bases; J trimming: 3 bases; junction bases outside the gene matches: 6. CDR3 nucleotides: TGCGCCAGCAGCCGGACAGGGCAGGGCTACAATGAGCAGTTCTTC. As protein: CASSRTGQGYNEQFF.

V usage is TRBV4-1 and J usage is TRBJ2-1; D is ambiguous. Germline loops: CDR1 MGHRA, CDR2 YSYEKL. Trimming removed 2 bases at V and 4 bases at J, with 12 bases between. The CDR3 contains 15 residues. CDR3 protein: CASSQRTEYYNEQFF. In nucleotides, the CDR3 is TGCGCCAGCAGCCAACGTACGGAGTATTACAATGAGCAGTTCTTC.

The genes are TRBV6-1 and TRBJ2-3, with 7 bases identical to TRBD1. V lost 3 bases, J lost 2 bases, and 11 bases stayed unmatched. Per the germline V gene, CDR1 is MNHNS and CDR2 is SASEGT. The CDR3 is 17 amino acids. CDR3 nucleotides: TGTGCCAGCAGTGAGCCGGGACAGAGAGAATACACAGATACGCAGTATTTT. Residues: CASSEPGQREYTDTQYF.

This chain links TRBV28 with TRBJ2-5; the match to TRBD1 covers 7 bases. V was pared by 4 bases and J by 4 bases, with 0 bases of the junction left unmatched. The CDR3 is made up of 12 amino acids. CDR1 and CDR2 from the germline V gene are MDHEN and SYDVKM. The CDR3 is CASSSGGETQYF. CDR3 in DNA: TGTGCCAGCAGTTCAGGGGGAGAGACCCAGTACTTC.

V and J are TRBV27 and TRBJ2-7, with a possible D match to TRBD1 (6 bases). The CDR3 sequence is 14 residues long. The V gene lost 4 bases and the J gene lost 1 base, with 11 bases spanning the gap. Germline V gene data show CDR1 as MNHEY and CDR2 as SMNVEV (reference sequence). CDR3 in DNA: TGTGCCAGCAGTTCGGGACACGGGTCCTACGAGCAGTACTTC. This encodes CASSSGHGSYEQYF.

The rearrangement joins TRBV14 to TRBJ1-4; D unresolved. The CDR3 has 13 residues. The germline gives CDR1 SGHDN, CDR2 FVKESK. With 4 bases removed from V and 5 bases from J, the gap between germline ends came to 8 bases. The CDR3 DNA reads TGTGCCAGCAGCCCGAGAACCAATGAAAAACTGTTTTTT. Encoded protein: CASSPRTNEKLFF.

The V gene is TRBV18, the J gene TRBJ1-2; D uncertain. CDR3 length: 13 residues. Trimming shortened V by 4 bases and J by 6 bases, and 12 bases separated the two germline ends. Germline V lookup: CDR1 KGHSH, CDR2 LQKENI. The CDR3 spells CASSLPGRDGYTF. The CDR3 bases are TGTGCCAGCTCACTTCCGGGGAGGGATGGCTACACCTTC.

V usage is TRBV11-2 and J usage is TRBJ2-7; D gene uncertain. The CDR3 is 13 residues long. Germline lookup yields CDR1 SGHAT and CDR2 FQNNGV. V lost 0 bases, J lost 6 bases, and 9 bases lay in between. CDR3 in amino acids: CASSLDQVGEQYF. The CDR3 DNA is TGTGCCAGCAGCTTAGATCAGGTCGGCGAGCAGTACTTC.

V and J are TRBV4-3 and TRBJ2-2; D possibly corresponds to TRBD1 (7 bases). CDR1 is LGHNA, CDR2 YSLEER, per germline. CDR3 size: 16 residues. Trimming pared 0 bases from V and 9 bases from J, leaving 17 bases between. The DNA for the CDR3 is TGCGCCAGCAGCCAAGATGTTGGGCAGGGGGGCCGGGAGCTGTTTTTT. Its translation: CASSQDVGQGGRELFF.

The chain couples TRBV12-3 or TRBV12-4 to TRBJ2-5, with a weak D call TRBD2 (6 bases). The CDR3 has 12 residues. The CDR3 DNA is TGTGCGGTCGGGGGTCTCCAAGAGACCCAGTACTTC. Translated: CAVGGLQETQYF.

The V gene is TRBV5-8, the J gene TRBJ2-1; 11 nucleotides agree with TRBD2. CDR1 and CDR2 from the germline V gene are SGHTS and YDEGEE. The CDR3 is made up of 15 amino acids. After removal of 4 bases from V and 5 bases from J, the junction contained 5 bases not matched to a gene. DNA of the CDR3: TGTGCCAGCAGCGCTGGGACTAGCGGAAACAATGAGCAGTTCTTC. It specifies CASSAGTSGNNEQFF.

The table lists this clone with a few counts. The gene calls are TRBV25-1 and TRBJ1-6; D gene uncertain. CDR1 and CDR2 (germline): MGHDK, SYGVNS. V lost 4 bases and J 9 bases, leaving 10 bases between the germline ends. The CDR3 is 13 amino acids. The CDR3 here is CASSVATASPLHF. As DNA, the CDR3 is TGTGCCAGCAGTGTAGCGACGGCTTCACCCCTCCACTTT.

The V and J genes are TRBV7-9 and TRBJ2-7, with D maybe TRBD2 (5 bases). The germline V gene encodes CDR1 SEHNR and CDR2 FQNEAQ (reference sequence). The CDR3 is 15 amino acids. The germline V and J ends were trimmed by 6 bases and 10 bases, with 25 bases remaining between them. The chain's CDR3 is CASSPVGGRNLLQYF. The CDR3 DNA is TGTGCCAGCAGTCCAGTCGGAGGACGGAATCTACTTCAGTACTTC.

CDR3 nucleotide sequence: TGTGCCAGTAGTTCGGACAGTAACTATGGCTACACCTTC. This translates into CASSSDSNYGYTF. The chain uses TRBV19 and TRBJ1-2, with a possible D match to TRBD1 (6 bases). Trimming removed 5 bases from V and 1 base from J, with 8 bases in between. The length of the CDR3 is 13 residues. Germline CDR1 and CDR2: LNHDA and SQIVND (reference sequence).